This T cell receptor beta chain was retrieved from a study of CD8 T cells in ankylosing spondylitis. The sample holds many counts of this clonotype. Its matching antigen is unknown. The germline V and J ends were trimmed by 1 base and 4 bases, with 14 bases remaining between them. CDR3 length equals 17 residues. Germline CDR1 is MNHEY and CDR2 is SVGEGT. TCRdb re-called the 5' RACE reads through MiXCR, storing one row per CDR3 protein. The table has under 300,000 distinct CDR3 sequences, about 9.1% seen once. The study, taken as a whole, reports: Typical of ankylosing spondylitis blood, it appeared, was a TCR beta motif of about eight highly homologous variants. According to the report, clones linked to the disease were significantly enriched in matched synovial fluid samples taken from ankylosing spondylitis patients.

The rearrangement uses TRBV6-2 or TRBV6-3 and TRBJ2-6; D unclear. The receptor was derived from a male donor with ankylosing spondylitis or in good health (not recorded which). Material for sequencing was blood, either unsorted or a sorted T cell fraction (not recorded which). The CDR3 region is CASSYWRRAEGANVLTF. The CDR3 nucleotides are TGTGCCAGCAGTTACTGGCGACGCGCAGAGGGGGCCAACGTCCTGACTTTC.